Presented here are 29 T cell receptor beta chains from one specimen sequenced in a study of T cell responses to AZD1222 COVID-19 vaccine. Repertoires were generated with immunoSEQ multiplex PCR, while TCRdb's copy carries only in-frame clones and drops some. The sample has 120,000 to 150,000 clones, approximately 87% seen once. Sequencing used peripheral blood, obtained 28 days after the second AZD1222 dose. Receptor source: an adult who received the AZD1222 COVID-19 vaccine.

The V and J genes are TRBV28 and TRBJ2-5; unclear D gene. The CDR3 loop spans 15 amino acids. The ends were cut back, 6 bases at V and 3 bases at J, with 17 bases in the middle. CDR1 MDHEN and CDR2 SYDVKM come from the germline V gene. In DNA form, the CDR3 reads TGTGCCAGCAGCCCGGTGGGCCTGGGGAAAGAGACCCAGTACTTC. Its translation: CASSPVGLGKETQYF.

The rearrangement joins TRBV5-6 to TRBJ1-3; possibly TRBD1 for D (6 bases). The CDR3 covers 17 residues. Looked up from germline, CDR1 is SGHDT and CDR2 is YYEEEE. The germline V and J ends were trimmed by 2 bases and 0 bases, with 15 bases remaining between them. The CDR3 sequence is CASSFRDTLFSGNTIYF. CDR3 sequence (DNA): TGTGCCAGCAGCTTCCGGGACACCCTCTTCTCTGGAAACACCATATATTTT.

The CDR3 spells CASRPGGGGEKLFF. The CDR3 DNA follows: TGTGCCAGCAGGCCAGGGGGGGGTGGTGAAAAACTGTTTTTT. The chain employs TRBV3-1 (or the pseudogene TRBV3-2) and TRBJ1-4; TRBD1 matches 7 bases. V was pared by 6 bases and J by 7 bases, with 8 bases of the junction left unmatched. Germline V lookup: CDR1 LGHDT, CDR2 YNNKEL (reference sequence). The CDR3 covers 14 residues.

This clone came up once. The chain couples TRBV27 to TRBJ2-7, with D possibly matching TRBD2 (6 bases). V lost 2 bases and J 1 base, leaving 12 bases between the germline ends. The CDR3 has 15 amino acids. Germline V CDR1 and CDR2: MNHEY, SMNVEV (reference sequence). This chain's CDR3 is CASSLRRGLSYEQYF. In nucleotides, the CDR3 is TGTGCCAGCAGTTTAAGGAGGGGATTATCCTACGAGCAGTACTTC.

The chain couples TRBV27 to TRBJ1-2, with D perhaps matching TRBD1 (6 bases). Trimming stripped 5 bases from V and 3 bases from J, with 10 bases between. Germline V gene data show CDR1 as MNHEY and CDR2 as SMNVEV (reference sequence). This CDR3 has 13 amino acids. The CDR3 here is CASSDGQHYGYTF. The CDR3 coding sequence is TGTGCCAGCAGTGACGGACAGCACTATGGCTACACCTTC.

The chain links TRBV18 to TRBJ1-1; TRBD1 might be the D (5 bases). V was cut by 4 bases and J by 0 bases, with 9 bases left in between. This CDR3 is 14 amino acids long. Germline V gene data show CDR1 as KGHSH and CDR2 as LQKENI. This CDR3 reads CASSQGSVNTEAFF. The CDR3 bases are TGTGCCAGCTCACAGGGGTCGGTGAACACTGAAGCTTTCTTT.

The chain combines TRBV4-2 with TRBJ2-3; 13 bases fit TRBD2. The CDR3 consists of 17 residues. Germline V gene lookup returns CDR1 LGHNA and CDR2 YNFKEQ. Trimming removed 0 bases from V and 4 bases from J; junction bases left unmatched: 4. CDR3 residues: CASSQEWTSGSADTQYF. CDR3 sequence (DNA): TGTGCCAGCAGCCAAGAATGGACTAGCGGGAGTGCAGATACGCAGTATTTT.

The chain has TRBV5-3 and TRBJ2-5, with D possibly matching TRBD1 (6 bases). TRBV5-3 is an ORF, with its function uncertain. This CDR3 comprises 14 residues. V was cut by 9 bases and J by 5 bases, with 20 bases left in between. CDR3 sequence reads: CAISGRGVWETQYF. CDR3 DNA: TGTGCCATCTCAGGCAGGGGCGTTTGGGAGACCCAGTACTTC.

This clone was detected only once. J is TRBJ1-1 and V is TRBV5-1; 7 bases map to TRBD1. V was pared by 2 bases and J by 1 base, with 5 bases of the junction left unmatched. CDR3 size: 15 residues. Germline V gene sequence: CDR1 SGHRS, CDR2 YFSETQ. The CDR3 sequence: CASSFGTVSNTEAFF. The CDR3 bases are TGCGCCAGCAGCTTCGGGACAGTGTCGAACACTGAAGCTTTCTTT.

This chain uses TRBV10-2 with TRBJ2-6; 10 nucleotides match TRBD2. V dropped 3 bases and J dropped 2; count of bases not matched to a gene: 10. The CDR3 has 19 residues. CDR1 and CDR2 from the germline V gene are WSHSY and SAAADI. The CDR3 DNA reads as TGCGCCAGCAGTGAAGTAGCGGGGGGCCGAATCGCTGGGGCCAACGTCCTGACTTTC. Translated, it gives CASSEVAGGRIAGANVLTF.

This chain joins TRBV7-2 and TRBJ2-7, with a weak D call TRBD2 (6 bases). V lost 5 bases to trimming and J lost 5 bases, with 13 bases between them. This CDR3 has 13 residues. Germline-derived CDR1 and CDR2 are SGHTA and FQGNSA. The CDR3 DNA reads TGTGCCAGCAGCCCTTCTTGGGGGGACGAGCAGTACTTC. It specifies CASSPSWGDEQYF.

The chain combines TRBV6-5 with TRBJ1-5, with D possibly being TRBD1 (5 bases). This CDR3 has 13 amino acids. Germline V gene lookup returns CDR1 MNHEY and CDR2 SVGAGI. V was shortened by 7 bases and J by 9 bases, with 16 bases between the two germline ends. In DNA, the CDR3 is TGTGCCAGCACCGACGCGGGGCAGGGGCCCCAGCATTTT. Translating it yields CASTDAGQGPQHF.

The CDR3 reads CASSLEQNLYGYTF. Written as DNA, the CDR3 is TGCGCCAGCAGCTTGGAGCAAAACCTATATGGCTACACCTTC. V gene TRBV5-1 combines with J gene TRBJ1-2; D not certain. The CDR3 loop spans 14 amino acids. Per germline, CDR1 SGHRS and CDR2 YFSETQ. The V and J ends lost 0 bases and 5 bases respectively, with 11 bases between them.

The DNA of the CDR3 is TGTGCCAGCAGTCCCCGGGGACGACCCCAAGATACGCAGTATTTT. It codes for CASSPRGRPQDTQYF. V gene TRBV28 combines with J gene TRBJ2-3; perhaps D is TRBD1 or TRBD2 (5 bases each). CDR1 and CDR2 from the germline V gene are MDHEN and SYDVKM. The length of the CDR3 is 15 residues. Between the trimmed V and J ends, which lost 5 bases and 5 bases, there was a span of 17 bases.

This clone was detected only a few times. The CDR3 spells CTSSVPLAPSYEQYF. The CDR3, as DNA: TGCACCAGCAGCGTGCCTTTAGCGCCTTCCTACGAGCAGTACTTC. The chain links TRBV1 to TRBJ2-7; the table calls TRBD2, which could not be checked here. TRBV1 is a recognized pseudogene. This CDR3 contains 15 residues.

This clone was seen just once. The CDR3 DNA sequence: TGTGCCAGCAACACCCGGGGACTAGCGGGAGTCAAGAACAATGAGCAGTTCTTC. Protein sequence: CASNTRGLAGVKNNEQFF. The chain recombines TRBV27 with TRBJ2-1; 14 nucleotides align to TRBD2. V was clipped by 7 bases and J by 5 bases; unmatched bases: 13. The CDR3 consists of 18 residues. Germline CDR1 reads MNHEY; CDR2 reads SMNVEV (reference sequence).

This clone was observed a single time. The chain employs TRBV28 and TRBJ1-1; D remains unclear. The germline CDR1 and CDR2 sequences are MDHEN and SYDVKM. The CDR3 is 15 residues long. V lost 6 bases and J lost 3, with 17 bases in between. The CDR3, as DNA: TGTGCCAGCAGAGTTCCCTCCCCACGGCACACTGAAGCTTTCTTT. It is translated as CASRVPSPRHTEAFF.

J is TRBJ2-2 and V is TRBV6-2 or TRBV6-3; a weak D match, TRBD1 (6 bases). Germline CDR1 is MNHEY and CDR2 is SVGEGT. The length of the CDR3 is 14 residues. V dropped 6 bases and J dropped 8 bases, with 16 bases sitting between them. As DNA, the CDR3 is TGTGCCAGCAGCCCCGGACAGACCGTTGGGGAGCTGTTTTTT. This sequence encodes CASSPGQTVGELFF.

This clone was observed a few times. V usage is TRBV5-5 and J usage is TRBJ2-7; D is unresolved. In germline, CDR1 is SGHKS, CDR2 YYEKEE (reference sequence). There are 13 residues in the CDR3. Trimming cost V 1 base and J 6 bases, with 11 bases left between them. The CDR3 coding sequence is TGTGCCAGCAGCTTGCTGGGGTCTTCCGAGCAGTACGTC. Encoded protein: CASSLLGSSEQYV.

This sequence joins TRBV7-3 and TRBJ2-3, with TRBD2 matching over 10 bases. The CDR3 has 15 amino acids. The V and J ends lost 5 bases and 3 bases, in that order; junction bases with no gene match: 5. The germline gives CDR1 SGHTA, CDR2 FQGTGA. This CDR3 reads CASSRTSGATDTQYF. The DNA for the CDR3 is TGTGCCAGCAGCCGAACTAGCGGGGCTACAGATACGCAGTATTTT.

This clone was observed a single time. The chain employs TRBV15 and TRBJ1-5; 10 nucleotides align to TRBD1. This CDR3 has 15 residues. Germline-derived CDR1 and CDR2 are LNHNV and YYDKDF (reference sequence). The junction had 10 bases not matched to a gene; V was cut back by 5 bases and J by 9 bases. CDR3: CATSPGQGTIMPQHF. The CDR3 nucleotides are TGTGCCACCAGCCCGGGACAGGGGACAATCATGCCCCAGCATTTT.

The rearrangement uses TRBV27 and TRBJ2-1, with 11 bases identical to TRBD2. V lost 6 bases and J lost 4; bases outside the gene matches: 8. Germline lookup yields CDR1 MNHEY and CDR2 SMNVEV (reference sequence). CDR3 length equals 16 residues. CDR3 coding DNA: TGTGCCAGCAGCCAGATAGGGACTAGCGGATACAATGAGCAGTTCTTC. As protein: CASSQIGTSGYNEQFF.

The rearrangement links TRBV7-7 to TRBJ2-2; the match to TRBD2 covers 15 bases. V gave up 5 bases and J gave up 6 bases; unmatched junction bases: 10. The CDR3 runs 18 residues. Germline V gives CDR1 SSHAT, CDR2 FNYEAQ (reference sequence). Written as DNA, the CDR3 is TGTGCCAGCAGCCCCCGGACTAGCGGGGGGGTAATATCCGGGGAGCTGTTTTTT. Its translation: CASSPRTSGGVISGELFF.

This sequence joins TRBV19 and TRBJ1-3; D is unresolved. The V end was cut by 5 bases, the J end by 4 bases, with 12 bases between. There are 14 residues in the CDR3. Germline CDR1 and CDR2: LNHDA and SQIVND (reference sequence). CDR3 in DNA: TGTGCCAGTAGTCCAACGGTGTACGGAAACACCATATATTTT. As protein: CASSPTVYGNTIYF.

The J gene is TRBJ1-1, the V gene TRBV12-5; no clear D gene. Per the germline V gene, CDR1 is LGHNT and CDR2 is FRNRAP. The CDR3 runs to 13 residues. The V gene lost 7 bases and the J gene lost 4 bases, with 13 bases spanning the gap. The DNA for the CDR3 is TGTGCTAGTGCCCAGGACCGGAGCACTGAAGCTTTCTTT. Its translation: CASAQDRSTEAFF.

This clone is a singleton in its sample. This chain links TRBV5-1 with TRBJ1-1; D perhaps matches TRBD1 (5 bases). This CDR3 is built from 13 residues. CDR1 and CDR2 (germline): SGHRS, YFSETQ. The V and J ends lost 2 bases and 1 base respectively, with 6 bases between them. CDR3 residues: CASSLQENTEAFF. Written as DNA, the CDR3 is TGCGCCAGCAGCTTACAGGAGAACACTGAAGCTTTCTTT.

The chain couples TRBV5-6 to TRBJ1-1; 7 nucleotides line up with TRBD1. The J segment lost 1 base and the V segment lost 1 base, leaving 4 bases of the junction unmatched. This CDR3 has 15 amino acids. The germline CDR1 and CDR2 sequences are SGHDT and YYEEEE. DNA of the CDR3: TGTGCCAGCAGCTTGCCCAAGGGGGCGAACACTGAAGCTTTCTTT. This gives the protein CASSLPKGANTEAFF.

This clone occurred once. The CDR3, as DNA: TGTGCCAGCAGCCAAGGGGGTGATAGCGGGAGGCAGACCCAGTACTTC. Translation: CASSQGGDSGRQTQYF. The V gene is TRBV3-1 (or the pseudogene TRBV3-2), the J gene TRBJ2-5; 10 bases align to TRBD2. The trim removed 1 base at V and 6 bases at J, leaving 8 bases unmatched. Per the germline V gene, CDR1 is LGHDT and CDR2 is YNNKEL (reference sequence). The CDR3 length is 16 residues.

This chain joins TRBV6-2 or TRBV6-3 and TRBJ2-1, with TRBD2 identical over 8 bases. CDR3 length equals 16 residues. Germline V gene sequence: CDR1 MNHEY, CDR2 SVGEGT. Trimming removed 2 bases from V and 9 bases from J; junction bases left unmatched: 12. The CDR3 here is CASSYPPGLVPREQFF. The CDR3 DNA sequence: TGTGCCAGCAGTTACCCCCCGGGACTAGTTCCGCGTGAGCAGTTCTTC.